A selection of T cell receptor beta chains follows, all from one sample in a study of pediatric ulcerative colitis. Here immunoSEQ multiplex PCR was the method, and the copy in TCRdb shows in-frame clones only, minus some. The sample includes some 37,000 clones, around 73% seen only once; the top ten take roughly 0.7%. The sample was gut tissue. These receptor sequences come from a boy between 10 and 17 years old with moderate ulcerative colitis. CDR3s include the opening cysteine and the closing phenylalanine or tryptophan. A D gene is named only where the DNA matches it firmly. A clone size is listed for some rows: how often the clone was seen (once, few, many), or a class if it is expanded.

TRBV28	TRBJ2-7	once	TRBD1	15	TGTGCCAGCAGTACGCCCGGGACAGGGGCCTACGAGCAGTACTTC	CASSTPGTGAYEQYF
TRBV25-1	TRBJ2-5	NA	TRBD2	15	TGTGCCAGCAGTGGTAGCGGGAGGGCCGTGGAGACCCAGTACTTC	CASSGSGRAVETQYF
TRBV18	TRBJ1-3	few	TRBD1	13	TGTGCCAGCTCACCCGGGACAGAAAACACCATATATTTT	CASSPGTENTIYF
TRBV5-4	TRBJ2-5	few	NA	15	TGTGCCAGCAGCCCTGGGACTTTTATCGAAGAGACCCAGTACTTC	CASSPGTFIEETQYF
TRBV5-6	TRBJ1-2	NA	NA	17	TGTGCCAGCAGCTTGGCCGGGGACCCGTCTGCTAACTATGGCTACACCTTC	CASSLAGDPSANYGYTF
TRBV11-2	TRBJ2-5	NA	NA	15	TGTGCCAGCAGCCAGGGGGACGGGGGGGTAGAGACCCAGTACTTC	CASSQGDGGVETQYF
TRBV5-1	TRBJ2-7	NA	TRBD1	16	TGCGCCAGCAGCTTGACCGGGACAGGGGCCCCCCACGAGCAGTACTTC	CASSLTGTGAPHEQYF
TRBV2	TRBJ2-1	NA	NA	11	TGTGCCAGCAGATACTACAATGAGCAGTTCTTC	CASRYYNEQFF
TRBV6-4	TRBJ2-1	NA	TRBD2	19	TGTGCCAGCAGTGACCTACCGATGGGGCTAGCGGGTATCTACAATGAGCAGTTCTTC	CASSDLPMGLAGIYNEQFF
TRBV6-1	TRBJ2-1	NA	TRBD2	15	TGTGCCAGCAGTGACGCTAGCGGGAGTTACAATGAGCAGTTCTTC	CASSDASGSYNEQFF
TRBV27	TRBJ2-7	once	NA	14	TGTGCCAGCAGTTTAGCCCTACAGCACTACGAGCAGTACTTC	CASSLALQHYEQYF
TRBV6-1	TRBJ2-2	once	NA	15	TGTGCCAGCAAGCGTGGGCAGGGCGACACCGGGGAGCTGTTTTTT	CASKRGQGDTGELFF
TRBV5-1	TRBJ2-5	NA	NA	15	TGCGCCAGCAGCCCGGCGCGGGGCTACCAAGAGACCCAGTACTTC	CASSPARGYQETQYF
TRBV19	TRBJ1-6	NA	NA	15	TGTGCCAGTAGTATAGGAGGGATGATGAATTCACCCCTCCACTTT	CASSIGGMMNSPLHF
TRBV5-1	TRBJ2-1	NA	NA	15	TGCGCCAGCAGCCCGGTCGGGACCGGGTACAATGAGCAGTTCTTC	CASSPVGTGYNEQFF
TRBV5-1	TRBJ1-3	NA	NA	13	TGCGCCAGTCGGGTCGACGCCGGAAACACCATATATTTT	CASRVDAGNTIYF
TRBV5-1	TRBJ2-7	NA	TRBD1	17	TGCGCCAGCAGCTTGACCTCCCGGGACAGGGCCTCCTACGAGCAGTACTTC	CASSLTSRDRASYEQYF
TRBV6-1	TRBJ2-7	few	TRBD1	12	TGTGCCAGCAGTGGCCAGGACAGGGCGAAGTACTTC	CASSGQDRAKYF
TRBV5-1	TRBJ1-2	NA	TRBD1	15	TGCGCCAGCACACCCGGGACAGCCGCTAACTATGGCTACACCTTC	CASTPGTAANYGYTF
TRBV5-1	TRBJ1-2	NA	NA	15	TGCGCCAGCAGCCCAGGACCCGACAGAGACTATGGCTACACCTTC	CASSPGPDRDYGYTF
TRBV30	TRBJ2-7	NA	NA	11	TGTGCCTGGAGCCAAATGGGGGAGTGGTACTTC	CAWSQMGEWYF
TRBV5-4	TRBJ2-3	NA	TRBD1	14	TGTGCCAGCAGCTTGGGACAGGGCCTGGATACGCAGTATTTT	CASSLGQGLDTQYF
TRBV27	TRBJ1-4	NA	NA	13	TGTGCCACTCGCCAAGGGGGTGAGGAAAAACTGTTTTTT	CATRQGGEEKLFF
TRBV15	TRBJ2-2	NA	NA	12	TGTGCCACCAGCAGGGCCTCCGGGGAGCTGTTTTTT	CATSRASGELFF
TRBV20-1	TRBJ2-1	NA	NA	11	TGCAGTGCTGGGGAACAGAGCCTGCAGTTCTTC	CSAGEQSLQFF
TRBV10-3	TRBJ2-5	NA	TRBD2	13	TGTGCCACCACTAGCGGGCCACAAGAGACCCAGTACTTC	CATTSGPQETQYF
TRBV10-1	TRBJ2-7	NA	NA	13	TGCGCCAGCAGTGCAGGGCCCTATTCGGAGCAGTACTTC	CASSAGPYSEQYF
TRBV6-1	TRBJ1-5	once	NA	15	TGTGACAGCAGTGAAAGCAGGTGGGATCTTCAGCCCCAGCATTTT	CDSSESRWDLQPQHF
TRBV19	TRBJ2-1	NA	NA	13	TGTGCCAGTAGTAGTTGGCAGGGGTTTGAGCAGTTCTTC	CASSSWQGFEQFF
TRBV6-1	TRBJ1-5	NA	TRBD1	14	TGTGCCAGCAGACCCGGGACAGGGCGCCAGCCCCAGCATTTT	CASRPGTGRQPQHF
TRBV5-1	TRBJ2-7	NA	NA	14	TGCGCCAGCAGCTTGAGGGCAGGAGCCTACGAGCAGTACTTC	CASSLRAGAYEQYF
TRBV5-5	TRBJ2-3	once	TRBD2	16	TGTGCCAGCAGCCCTGGACTAGCGGGTAGCACAGATACGCAGTATTTT	CASSPGLAGSTDTQYF
TRBV2	TRBJ1-3	NA	NA	14	TGTGCCAGCAGGGACTCCCGACCGGTAAACACCATATATTTT	CASRDSRPVNTIYF
TRBV28	TRBJ1-5	NA	TRBD1	17	TGTGCCAGCAGCCTATGGGGGCAGGGGGCTGGGAATCAGCCCCAGCATTTT	CASSLWGQGAGNQPQHF
TRBV29-1	TRBJ2-7	few	NA	13	TGCAGCGTTGAGGAACAGACCTCCTACGAGCAGTACTTC	CSVEEQTSYEQYF
TRBV7-6	TRBJ2-2	few	TRBD2	17	TGTGCCAGCAGCCTATTCGTACTAGCGGGGAACACCGGGGAGCTGTTTTTT	CASSLFVLAGNTGELFF
TRBV23-1	TRBJ2-5	NA	NA	20	TGCGCCAGCAGTCAATCGCAGGAGATTACCTCTGGTCCCATAATAGAGACCCAGTACTTC	CASSQSQEITSGPIIETQYF
TRBV7-2	TRBJ1-2	once	TRBD1	16	TGTGCCAGCAGCTTAGGTGGTTTTTCGCAGGGGGGTGGCTACACCTTC	CASSLGGFSQGGGYTF
TRBV5-1	TRBJ2-2	NA	NA	11	TGCGCCAGCAGCGGCATAGGGGAGCTGTTTTTT	CASSGIGELFF
TRBV4-1	TRBJ1-1	NA	TRBD1	17	TGCGCCAGCAGCCAAGTCCAGGGGGCTAGGGGGGACACTGAAGCTTTCTTT	CASSQVQGARGDTEAFF
TRBV28	TRBJ2-6	NA	NA	18	NA	CASSSSAGGGVRANVLTF
TRBV7-6	TRBJ2-7	NA	TRBD2	15	TGTGCCAGCAGCCCGAGTCAGCGGGAGGACTACGAGCAGTACTTC	CASSPSQREDYEQYF
TRBV4-2	TRBJ2-2	NA	NA	13	TGTGCCAGCAAACTAGCATTCACCGGGGAGCTGTTTTTT	CASKLAFTGELFF
TRBV5-1	TRBJ1-1	NA	NA	14	TGCGCCAGCAGCTTCGACGGGATGAACACTGAAGCTTTCTTT	CASSFDGMNTEAFF
TRBV7-3	TRBJ2-4	once	NA	15	TGTGCCAGCAGCCTTACGGCCACAGACGAAAACATTCAGTACTTC	CASSLTATDENIQYF
TRBV19	TRBJ1-1	NA	TRBD1	15	TGTGCCAGTAGTCTCCAACGGACAGGGGCTCATGAAGCTTTCTTT	CASSLQRTGAHEAFF
TRBV7-9	TRBJ1-2	NA	TRBD1	14	TGTGCCAGCACCGATAGGACAGGGAGGATAGACTACACCTTC	CASTDRTGRIDYTF
TRBV7-6	TRBJ2-3	NA	TRBD2	16	TGTGCCAGCAGCTCCACTAGCGGGGGGGCCGGAGATACGCAGTATTTT	CASSSTSGGAGDTQYF
TRBV4-1	TRBJ2-3	few	NA	16	TGCGCCAGCAGCCATCCCCGGGGGCAAGGCACAGATACGCAGTATTTT	CASSHPRGQGTDTQYF
TRBV9	TRBJ2-3	few	NA	13	TGTGCCAGCAGGGGGGTGGGCACAGATACGCAGTATTTT	CASRGVGTDTQYF
TRBV18	TRBJ2-1	few	NA	11	TGTGCCAGCTCACCGGAACAGGAGCAGTTCTTC	CASSPEQEQFF
TRBV15	TRBJ1-5	once	NA	13	TGTGCCACCAGCAGAGAGCGAAATCAGCCCCAGCATTTT	CATSRERNQPQHF
TRBV5-1	TRBJ2-2	NA	NA	15	TGCGCCAGCAGCTTTCAGGGCTTAGGGACCGGGGAGCTGTTTTTT	CASSFQGLGTGELFF
TRBV14	TRBJ2-1	NA	NA	14	TGTGCCAGCAGCCAAGTCCGGGACTTGGATGAGCAGTTCTTC	CASSQVRDLDEQFF
TRBV4-1	TRBJ2-1	NA	TRBD2	13	TGCGCCAGTCGTACTAGCGATTACAATGAGCAGTTCTTC	CASRTSDYNEQFF
TRBV9	TRBJ1-2	NA	NA	15	TGTGCCAGCAGCCCAACTTCGGACGCCCTTTACAGCTACACCTTC	CASSPTSDALYSYTF
TRBV7-9	TRBJ2-1	NA	TRBD2	16	TGTGCCAGCAGAGACGGACTAGTTAGCTCCTACAATGAGCAGTTCTTC	CASRDGLVSSYNEQFF
TRBV18	TRBJ2-7	NA	TRBD1	14	TGTGCCAGCTCACCACGGGGACAGGTCTACGAGCAGTACTTC	CASSPRGQVYEQYF